This is a list of T cell receptor beta chains from one sample in a study of graft-versus-host responses after intestinal transplantation. Generated by immunoSEQ multiplex PCR, the TCRdb table keeps only in-frame clones and is missing some. Among around 13,000 clones listed, around 38% were seen once. The specimen comprised alloreactive CD4+ T cells from a mixed lymphocyte reaction culture, sampled before intestinal transplant. These receptors were taken from a human patient who received an intestinal transplant. Each CDR3 is given with its conserved first and last residue. D genes are given only for firm matches. Clone size is stated in some rows and not others, as once, few, many or a class when expanded.

J	size	V	D	DNA	CDR3
TRBJ1-2	-	TRBV18	-	TGTGCCAGCTCACCTACTATGGACATCTATGGCTACACCTTC	CASSPTMDIYGYTF
TRBJ1-1	few	TRBV10-3	-	TGTGCCATCAGTGACCCCGGGGAGCTGAACACTGAAGCTTTCTTT	CAISDPGELNTEAFF
TRBJ1-5	few	TRBV10-3	TRBD1	TGTGCCATCAGTGAGTCCCCCTCGGACAGGGTGGGTTATCAGCCCCAGCATTTT	CAISESPSDRVGYQPQHF
TRBJ2-7	-	TRBV4-3	-	TGCGCCAGCAGCCAAGAAGTCGGCTCCCAGGGCGAGCAGTACTTC	CASSQEVGSQGEQYF
TRBJ2-1	-	TRBV5-1	TRBD2	TGCGCCAGCAGTTACGGACTAGCGGGGGGGCCCGGTGAGCAGTTCTTC	CASSYGLAGGPGEQFF
TRBJ2-6	few	TRBV5-1	-	TGCGCCAGCAGCTGGGCGACAACATCTGGGGCCAACGTCCTGACTTTC	CASSWATTSGANVLTF
TRBJ2-3	few	TRBV7-2	-	TGTGCCAGCAGCTTATTAGGGGTCCGGGCAGATACGCAGTATTTT	CASSLLGVRADTQYF
TRBJ1-1	few	TRBV10-3	-	TGTGCCATCACTAAAACAGGGAACACTGAAGCTTTCTTT	CAITKTGNTEAFF
TRBJ2-7	few	TRBV5-1	TRBD2	TGCGCCAGCAGCTTACTAGCGGGGGGGCAGTACGAGCAGTACTTC	CASSLLAGGQYEQYF
TRBJ2-6	-	TRBV10-3	TRBD1	TGTGCCATCACCCCGGGACAGGGGGCTTCTGGGGCCAACGTCCTGACTTTC	CAITPGQGASGANVLTF
TRBJ2-5	-	TRBV18	-	TGTGCCAGCTCACCACCAGGACTTCAAGAGACCCAGTACTTC	CASSPPGLQETQYF
TRBJ1-1	-	TRBV19	-	TGTGCCAGTAGTATTGGCCCGGGCACTGAAGCTTTCTTT	CASSIGPGTEAFF
TRBJ2-3	-	TRBV7-6	-	TGTGCCAGCAGCCGTGAACAGGGCAGTACGCAGTATTTT	CASSREQGSTQYF
TRBJ1-3	few	TRBV27	-	TGTGCCAGCAGTTTCGGGACTGGAAACACCATATATTTT	CASSFGTGNTIYF
TRBJ1-1	-	TRBV28	TRBD1	TGTGCCAGCAGTTTAACCTGGGGACAGGGACTGAACACTGAAGCTTTCTTT	CASSLTWGQGLNTEAFF
TRBJ1-1	-	TRBV19	TRBD1	TGTGCCAGTAGTATTACAGCAGGGGGGAGCACTGAAGCTTTCTTT	CASSITAGGSTEAFF
TRBJ2-4	few	TRBV6-6	-	TGTGCCAGCAGTTACGCCGGGCCAGGGGTGAACATTCAGTACTTC	CASSYAGPGVNIQYF
TRBJ2-7	-	TRBV4-1	TRBD1	TGCGCCAGCACCCATCAGGTGCAGGGGGCGACCTACGAGCAGTACTTC	CASTHQVQGATYEQYF
TRBJ2-5	-	TRBV7-9	-	TGTGCCAGCAGCTTCAGAATGACACTCCAAGAGACCCAGTACTTC	CASSFRMTLQETQYF
TRBJ2-7	-	TRBV6-5	TRBD2	TGTGCCAGCAGTTACTCGAATGGCGGGGGGCCCTACGAGCAGTACTTC	CASSYSNGGGPYEQYF
TRBJ2-7	few	TRBV5-4	TRBD2	TGTGCCAGCAGCCCGGGGGGGGTCTCCTACGAGCAGTACTTC	CASSPGGVSYEQYF
TRBJ2-3	-	TRBV6-7	TRBD1	TGTGCCAGCAGTTACCCTCGCAGGGGGACAGGGCGCACAGATACGCAGTATTTT	CASSYPRRGTGRTDTQYF
TRBJ1-2	few	TRBV15	-	TGTGCCACCAGCAGCCACAGGGATTATGGCTACACCTTC	CATSSHRDYGYTF
TRBJ1-1	few	TRBV7-9	TRBD1	TGTGCCAGCAGCTTAGCCGCAACAGGGGGCACTGAAGCTTTCTTT	CASSLAATGGTEAFF
TRBJ2-7	-	TRBV7-2	-	TGTGCCAGCAGTTTCCACGGGGGAGAGCAGTACTTC	CASSFHGGEQYF
TRBJ2-1	few	TRBV10-3	TRBD1	TGTGCCATCAGTGAGCCCCACGAGGGGGCGGGTGAGCAGTTCTTC	CAISEPHEGAGEQFF
TRBJ1-1	-	TRBV30	TRBD1	TGTGCCTTGACGGGGACAGTGAACACTGAAGCTTTCTTT	CALTGTVNTEAFF
TRBJ1-1	-	TRBV7-9	-	TGTGCCAGCAGCCTGGGACAACTGAACACTGAAGCTTTCTTT	CASSLGQLNTEAFF
TRBJ2-7	few	TRBV7-2	-	TGTGCCAGCAGCTCGACGGGGGGCCCCTACGAGCAGTACTTC	CASSSTGGPYEQYF
TRBJ2-1	-	TRBV2	-	TGTGCCAGCAGTCCGAGGTCCTACAATGAGCAGTTCTTC	CASSPRSYNEQFF
TRBJ1-6	-	TRBV5-1	TRBD1	TGCGCCAGCAGCCTAGAGCCGAGTAGACAGGGGTCCTATAATTCACCCCTCCACTTT	CASSLEPSRQGSYNSPLHF
TRBJ1-2	few	TRBV7-9	-	TGTGCCAGCAGCTTAACAGGGAGTGGCTATGGCTACACCTTC	CASSLTGSGYGYTF
TRBJ2-1	-	TRBV6-4	TRBD2	TGTGCCAGCAGTGTCGGGGGGGGCGCCTACAATGAGCAGTTCTTC	CASSVGGGAYNEQFF
TRBJ1-2	-	TRBV27	TRBD1	TGTGCCAGCAGTTTTGCTGGACAGGCCCATGGCTACACCTTC	CASSFAGQAHGYTF
TRBJ1-6	-	TRBV7-2	-	TGTGCCAGCAGCTTAGGGGGCGCAAATAATTCACCCCTCCACTTT	CASSLGGANNSPLHF
TRBJ2-3	medium-sized	TRBV6-5	TRBD1	TGTGCCAGCAAGACAGGGCTTGGCACAGATACGCAGTATTTT	CASKTGLGTDTQYF
TRBJ2-7	-	TRBV5-5	-	TGTGCCAGCAGCTTGGTAGGGGGGGGAGGCTACGAGCAGTACTTC	CASSLVGGGGYEQYF
TRBJ1-4	few	TRBV29-1	TRBD1	TGCAGCGTTGATGGGGGACAGGGGGATGAAAAACTGTTTTTT	CSVDGGQGDEKLFF
TRBJ1-2	-	TRBV18	-	TGTGCCAGCTCACCATTTAAGGTACAGGTCGCTAACTATGGCTACACCTTC	CASSPFKVQVANYGYTF
TRBJ2-5	-	TRBV7-9	TRBD2	TGTGCCAGCAGCTTAGACCCAGGGAGGGACCAAGAGACCCAGTACTTC	CASSLDPGRDQETQYF
TRBJ2-1	few	TRBV19	TRBD2	TGTGCCAGTAGTGGCTCTAGCGGGGGGGCCTGGAATGAGCAGTTCTTC	CASSGSSGGAWNEQFF
TRBJ1-2	-	TRBV30	-	TGTGCCTGGAGTCCCACTAACTATGGCTACACCTTC	CAWSPTNYGYTF
TRBJ1-5	few	TRBV19	-	TGTGCCAGTACCAGCGCCGGGTATAGCAATCAGCCCCAGCATTTT	CASTSAGYSNQPQHF
TRBJ1-1	-	TRBV23-1	-	TGCGCCAGCAGTCAGGGGGCAACGAACACTGAAGCTTTCTTT	CASSQGATNTEAFF
TRBJ1-2	few	TRBV7-9	TRBD1	TGTGCCAGCAGCTCTTACAGGGGGGTAAACTATGGCTACACCTTC	CASSSYRGVNYGYTF
TRBJ1-1	few	TRBV18	TRBD1	TGTGCCAGCTCCCCGACGGCCGGACAGGCGCCCTCACAGAACACTGAAGCTTTCTTT	CASSPTAGQAPSQNTEAFF
TRBJ2-3	-	TRBV29-1	TRBD1	TGCAGCGTTGAAGATCGGACAGGGATGTTCTCAGATACGCAGTATTTT	CSVEDRTGMFSDTQYF